This passage covers 32 T cell receptor beta chains from one sample sequenced in a study of cytomegalovirus exposure and HLA in healthy donors. 13 Jbeta primers and 60 Vbeta primers were used for the PCR. The repertoire was sequenced with immunoSEQ multiplex PCR; TCRdb's copy has only in-frame clones and lacks some. This table holds about 140,000 clones, 60% to 80% found once. Sequenced: PBMCs. Receptors were obtained from a man between 18 and 35 years old in good health and CMV-seropositive.

Of note for this clone: Compared with germline, one end of the junction differs, possibly owing to a read error. The V and J genes are TRBV7-7 and TRBJ1-5; D possibly corresponds to TRBD1 (6 bases). CDR1 is SSHAT and CDR2 is FNYEAQ in the germline V gene (reference sequence). The CDR3 has 15 amino acids. The CDR3 DNA sequence: TGTGCTAGCAGCTTATGGCATAGGGGGAGTCAGCCCCAGCATTTT. Amino acids: CASSLWHRGSQPQHF.

This clone was detected only a few times. The chain recombines TRBV7-3 with TRBJ2-1; tentatively, D is TRBD2 (5 bases). Trimming took 1 base from V and 10 from J, leaving 14 bases between them. This CDR3 is built from 14 residues. The germline V gene encodes CDR1 SGHTA and CDR2 FQGTGA. CDR3 amino acids: CASSLSGSSWEQFF. CDR3 nucleotides: TGTGCCAGCAGCTTAAGCGGGTCCAGCTGGGAGCAGTTCTTC.

V usage is TRBV15 and J usage is TRBJ2-1, with 10 nucleotides matching TRBD1. The germline V gene has CDR1 LNHNV and CDR2 YYDKDF (reference sequence). Trimming cost V 6 bases and J 8 bases; bases outside gene matches: 7. The CDR3 contains 14 residues. In nucleotides, the CDR3 is TGTGCCACCAGTCAGGGACAGGGGATTGATGAGCAGTTCTTC. Its translation: CATSQGQGIDEQFF.

The rearrangement uses TRBV7-9 and TRBJ2-2; 8 bases match TRBD2. V trimming: 1 base; J trimming: 5 bases; junction bases outside the gene matches: 9. This CDR3 is built from 17 residues. Germline V gives CDR1 SEHNR, CDR2 FQNEAQ (reference sequence). The CDR3 sequence is CASSLERAGEGTGELFF. The CDR3 DNA reads as TGTGCCAGCAGCTTAGAGAGAGCGGGAGAGGGGACCGGGGAGCTGTTTTTT.

The V call is TRBV5-1, the J call TRBJ2-7, with D possibly TRBD2 on 6 matching bases. The CDR3 runs 16 residues. Germline CDR1 SGHRS, CDR2 YFSETQ. The V end lost 0 bases, the J end lost 6 bases, and 19 bases lay between the germline ends. This CDR3 is CASSLDSQMGLGEQYF. In DNA form, the CDR3 reads TGCGCCAGCAGCTTGGATTCTCAGATGGGACTGGGCGAGCAGTACTTC. The whole variable domain, filled in from reference TRBV5-1 and TRBJ2-7, reads KAGVTQTPRYLIKTRGQQVTLSCSPISGHRSVSWYQQTPGQGLQFLFEYFSETQRNKGNFPGRFSGRQFSNSRSEMNVSTLELGDSALYLCASSLDSQMGLGEQYFGPGTRLTVT.

V is TRBV5-1 and J is TRBJ2-2; 9 nucleotides line up with TRBD2. This CDR3 spans 16 amino acids. V lost 0 bases and J lost 6; bases outside the gene matches: 6. Looked up from germline, CDR1 is SGHRS and CDR2 is YFSETQ. Here the CDR3 DNA reads TGCGCCAGCAGCTTGGATTTAGCGGGAGTCGCCGGGGAGCTGTTTTTT. Translation: CASSLDLAGVAGELFF.

A few counts support this clone. This chain uses TRBV15 with TRBJ1-4; maybe TRBD1 (5 bases). V was trimmed by 0 bases and J by 5 bases, leaving 13 bases between them. Germline V gene lookup returns CDR1 LNHNV and CDR2 YYDKDF (reference sequence). The CDR3 is made up of 16 amino acids. Here the CDR3 reads CATSREYLQGNEKLFF. CDR3 nucleotides: TGTGCCACCAGCAGAGAATACCTGCAGGGAAATGAAAAACTGTTTTTT. Based on the CDR3 plus reference TRBV15 and TRBJ1-4, the full variable domain is DAMVIQNPRYQVTQFGKPVTLSCSQTLNHNVMYWYQQKSSQAPKLLFHYYDKDFNNEADTPDNFQSRRPNTSFCFLDIRSPGLGDTAMYLCATSREYLQGNEKLFFGSGTQLSVL.

This chain connects TRBV10-3 to TRBJ2-2; no definite D call. Per the germline V gene, CDR1 is ENHRY and CDR2 is SYGVKD. The ends were cut back, 3 bases at V and 14 bases at J, with 13 bases in the middle. CDR3 size: 12 residues. In DNA form, the CDR3 reads TGTGCCATCAGTGACCTGGCCTCCCCACTGTTTTTT. The encoded protein is CAISDLASPLFF.

This clone was picked up one time. The V call is TRBV20-1, the J call TRBJ2-1; D remains unclear. Germline V gene sequence: CDR1 DFQATT, CDR2 SNEGSKA (reference sequence). Trimming left V 0 bases short and J 8 bases short, with 5 bases between. CDR3 size: 11 residues. The CDR3 here is CSARDGDEQFF. Here the CDR3 DNA reads TGCAGTGCTAGAGACGGTGATGAGCAGTTCTTC.

The chain combines TRBV5-1 with TRBJ2-1; 8 bases match TRBD2. CDR1 and CDR2 from the germline V gene are SGHRS and YFSETQ. After removal of 7 bases from V and 4 bases from J, the junction contained 10 bases not matched to a gene. The CDR3 totals 15 residues. The CDR3 region has the DNA TGCGCCAGCGGGAAGACTAGCGAGACTTACAATGAGCAGTTCTTC. Translation: CASGKTSETYNEQFF.

This chain uses TRBV5-4 with TRBJ2-5; TRBD1 might be the D (5 bases). The tail of the sequence fits TRBJ2-7 better, so the J call may be wrong. The CDR3 extends over 15 amino acids. Germline assignment: CDR1 SGHNT and CDR2 YYREEE (reference sequence). CDR3 sequence (DNA): TGTGCCAGCAGCTTGTGGGGCGGTTATCCCTACGAGCAGTACTTC. This sequence encodes CASSLWGGYPYEQYF.

The V call is TRBV6-5, the J call TRBJ2-5, with D possibly matching TRBD2 (6 bases). This CDR3 has 15 amino acids. Per germline, CDR1 MNHEY and CDR2 SVGAGI. V was cut by 8 bases and J by 7 bases, with 23 bases left in between. CDR3 residues: CASQRTIGMWVTQYF. The CDR3 DNA follows: TGTGCCAGCCAAAGGACTATAGGGATGTGGGTGACCCAGTACTTC.

The gene calls are TRBV19 and TRBJ2-5; 15 nucleotides align to TRBD2. The V segment lost 6 bases and the J segment 4 bases; nucleotides outside the gene matches: 15. CDR1 LNHDA and CDR2 SQIVND come from the germline V gene (reference sequence). CDR3 length: 19 amino acids. The CDR3 DNA reads TGTGCCAGTAGCGAACCGACCGGGACTAGCGGGAGGTCTGGAGAGACCCAGTACTTC. Translation gives CASSEPTGTSGRSGETQYF.

Comment on this clone: This specimen includes other DNA sequences encoding the same CDR3. The rearrangement joins TRBV28 to TRBJ2-7; 9 bases line up with TRBD2. CDR3 size: 15 residues. V lost 2 bases, J lost 4 bases, and 6 bases stayed unmatched. The germline V gene has CDR1 MDHEN and CDR2 SYDVKM. The CDR3 reads CASSLLAGGPYEQYF. CDR3 bases: TGTGCCAGCAGTTTACTGGCGGGAGGGCCTTACGAGCAGTACTTC.

The chain joins TRBV2 to TRBJ2-7, with TRBD2 as a possible D gene (5 bases). From germline, CDR1 is SNHLY and CDR2 FYNNEI. The CDR3 length is 14 residues. V lost 6 bases to trimming and J lost 4 bases, with 16 bases between them. The CDR3 sequence: CASSRIQRSYEQYF. CDR3 DNA sequence: TGTGCCAGCAGCCGGATCCAGCGGAGTTACGAGCAGTACTTC.

J is TRBJ2-1 and V is TRBV7-6; no reliable D call. CDR1 and CDR2 from the germline V gene are SGHVS and FNYEAQ. The CDR3 is 13 amino acids. V lost 2 bases and J 8 bases, leaving 10 bases between the germline ends. This CDR3 reads CASSLSRVDEQFF. In DNA form, the CDR3 reads TGTGCCAGCAGCTTATCCCGAGTCGATGAGCAGTTCTTC.

J is TRBJ1-1 and V is TRBV5-1, with a weak D call TRBD1 (5 bases). The CDR3 runs 14 residues. V was cut by 5 bases and J by 0 bases, with 11 bases left in between. Germline V gene data show CDR1 as SGHRS and CDR2 as YFSETQ. The CDR3 sequence is CASRATALNTEAFF. Here the CDR3 DNA reads TGCGCCAGCAGAGCGACAGCCTTGAACACTGAAGCTTTCTTT.

This clone was counted a few times. This rearrangement joins TRBV6-6 to TRBJ2-7; 11 nucleotides match TRBD2. CDR1 and CDR2 from the germline V gene are MNHNY and SVGAGI (reference sequence). The CDR3 totals 13 residues. Losses at the gene ends were 5 bases for V and 7 bases for J; bases not matched to a gene: 4. The CDR3 DNA reads TGTGCCAGCAGTCAGACTAGCGGGATTGAGCAGTACTTC. Protein: CASSQTSGIEQYF.

This rearrangement joins TRBV10-3 to TRBJ2-1; perhaps TRBD2 as D (6 bases). Germline CDR1 is ENHRY and CDR2 is SYGVKD. This CDR3 is built from 21 residues. With 3 bases removed from V and 0 bases from J, the gap between germline ends came to 27 bases. The CDR3 coding sequence is TGTGCCATCAGTGAAGGCATTCCGGGACTGGGCTCTCAGAGCTCCTACAATGAGCAGTTCTTC. Residues: CAISEGIPGLGSQSSYNEQFF.

This clone was observed a single time. This chain joins TRBV7-8 and TRBJ1-4; TRBD1 is a possible D gene (5 bases). V lost 2 bases, J lost 6 bases, and 10 bases lay in between. This CDR3 contains 14 residues. Germline lookup yields CDR1 SGHVS and CDR2 FQNEAQ. CDR3 nucleotide sequence: TGTGCCAGCAGCTTACGGACAACCGATGAAAAACTGTTTTTT. Translated: CASSLRTTDEKLFF.

As regards this clone: One end of the junction does not line up with germline, which may come from a read error. The chain links TRBV7-9 to TRBJ2-7; perhaps TRBD1 as D (5 bases). The CDR3 runs to 13 residues. Germline V gives CDR1 SEHNR, CDR2 FQNEAQ (reference sequence). CDR3 sequence (DNA): TGTTCCAGCAGCTCCTCAGGGTTCCACGAGCAGTACTTC. This codes for CSSSSSGFHEQYF.

Regarding this clone: The sample holds other DNA sequences that translate to the same CDR3. The chain carries TRBV27 and TRBJ2-7; 9 nucleotides match TRBD1. J lost 3 bases, V lost 6 bases, and 6 bases had no gene match. This CDR3 is built from 14 residues. Germline V gene sequence: CDR1 MNHEY, CDR2 SMNVEV (reference sequence). This chain's CDR3 is CASSLQGANYEQYF. The CDR3 coding sequence is TGTGCCAGCAGCTTACAGGGGGCGAACTACGAGCAGTACTTC.

This chain uses TRBV21-1 with TRBJ2-5; the tabulated D call, TRBD2, remains unverified against the DNA. TRBV21-1 is listed as a pseudogene. This CDR3 is built from 14 residues. In DNA, the CDR3 is TGTGCCAGCAGCAATAAGGCGGGAAACGAGACCCAGTACTTC. Amino acids: CASSNKAGNETQYF.

The J gene is TRBJ2-7, the V gene TRBV18; TRBD1 aligns across 8 bases. Germline V gives CDR1 KGHSH, CDR2 LQKENI. The V and J ends lost 3 bases and 6 bases, in that order; junction bases with no gene match: 4. The CDR3 has 13 residues. CDR3: CASSPAGGFEQYF. In nucleotides, the CDR3 is TGTGCCAGCTCACCGGCAGGGGGCTTCGAGCAGTACTTC.

V gene TRBV25-1 combines with J gene TRBJ2-2; tentative D call: TRBD2 (5 bases). Germline V gene sequence: CDR1 MGHDK, CDR2 SYGVNS. The V and J ends lost 3 bases and 4 bases respectively, with 12 bases between them. The CDR3 covers 15 residues. CDR3 sequence (DNA): TGTGCCAGCAGTGAGGGGAGCGTTCCCACCGGGGAGCTGTTTTTT. Its translation is CASSEGSVPTGELFF.

In its sample, this clone was seen once. The J gene is TRBJ2-3, the V gene TRBV7-3, with D perhaps matching TRBD1 (6 bases). CDR1 is SGHTA, CDR2 FQGTGA, per germline. The germline V and J ends were trimmed by 2 bases and 0 bases, with 24 bases remaining between them. The CDR3 runs 20 residues. CDR3 loop: CASSLEGRGYHSSSTDTQYF. DNA of the CDR3: TGTGCCAGCAGCTTAGAGGGCAGGGGATATCACTCCTCTAGCACAGATACGCAGTATTTT.

The chain employs TRBV28 and TRBJ1-4; 9 nucleotides agree with TRBD1. Germline V gene data show CDR1 as MDHEN and CDR2 as SYDVKM. V trimming: 4 bases; J trimming: 5 bases; junction bases outside the gene matches: 5. The CDR3 has 15 residues. In nucleotides, the CDR3 is TGTGCCAGCAGTTCGACAGGGGGGAAGAATGAAAAACTGTTTTTT. Translated, it gives CASSSTGGKNEKLFF.

The chain recombines TRBV4-1 with TRBJ2-1; TRBD2 matches 11 bases. Germline assignment: CDR1 MGHRA and CDR2 YSYEKL. The CDR3 extends over 19 amino acids. V trimming: 0 bases; J trimming: 0 bases; junction bases outside the gene matches: 7. In nucleotides, the CDR3 is TGCGCCAGCAGCCAAGAGTCTGCTAGCGGGAGGACCTCCTACAATGAGCAGTTCTTC. It encodes CASSQESASGRTSYNEQFF.

The rearrangement links TRBV27 to TRBJ2-5; 8 bases line up with TRBD2. Germline V gives CDR1 MNHEY, CDR2 SMNVEV (reference sequence). This CDR3 has 15 amino acids. After removal of 6 bases from V and 7 bases from J, the junction contained 13 bases not matched to a gene. CDR3 sequence: CASSPKALAVATQYF. In DNA form, the CDR3 reads TGTGCCAGCAGCCCCAAGGCACTAGCGGTAGCGACCCAGTACTTC.

This chain joins TRBV28 and TRBJ1-1, with no clear D. Trimming cost V 4 bases and J 10 bases, with 31 bases left between them. The CDR3 consists of 18 residues. Germline CDR1 is MDHEN and CDR2 is SYDVKM. The CDR3 coding sequence is TGTGCCAGCAGTTCCCGCCCTTTACGTCGAGATATAGGGAGAGGAGCTTTCTTT. It is translated as CASSSRPLRRDIGRGAFF. The whole variable domain, filled in from reference TRBV28 and TRBJ1-1, reads DVKVTQSSRYLVKRTGEKVFLECVQDMDHENMFWYRQDPGLGLRLIYFSYDVKMKEKGDIPEGYSVSREKKERFSLILESASTNQTSMYLCASSSRPLRRDIGRGAFFGQGTRLTVV.

This clone was detected only a few times. The chain carries TRBV28 and TRBJ1-4; D unresolved. Germline CDR1 MDHEN, CDR2 SYDVKM. The V and J ends lost 0 bases and 11 bases respectively, with 13 bases between them. The CDR3 runs to 14 residues. The CDR3 DNA reads as TGTGCCAGCAGTTTATGGGAGGGTGTAGGGAAACTGTTTTTT. Residues: CASSLWEGVGKLFF.

The V call is TRBV21-1, the J call TRBJ2-7; the table's D gene call, TRBD2, was not cross checked with the DNA. TRBV21-1 is classified as a pseudogene. The CDR3 totals 14 residues. The CDR3 DNA is TGTGCCAGCAGCAGACCGGGTCCATGGGTCGAGCAGTACTTC. The encoded protein is CASSRPGPWVEQYF.